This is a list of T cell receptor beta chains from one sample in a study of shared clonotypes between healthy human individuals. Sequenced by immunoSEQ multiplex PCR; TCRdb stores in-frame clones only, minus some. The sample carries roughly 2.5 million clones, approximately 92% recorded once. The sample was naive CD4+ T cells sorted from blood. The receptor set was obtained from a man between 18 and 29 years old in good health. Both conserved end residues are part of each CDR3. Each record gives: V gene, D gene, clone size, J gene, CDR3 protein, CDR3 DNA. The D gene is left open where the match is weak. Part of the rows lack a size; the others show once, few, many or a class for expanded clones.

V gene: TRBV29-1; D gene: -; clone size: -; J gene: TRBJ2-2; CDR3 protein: CSVGNTGELFF; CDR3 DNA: TGCAGCGTGGGGAACACCGGGGAGCTGTTTTTT
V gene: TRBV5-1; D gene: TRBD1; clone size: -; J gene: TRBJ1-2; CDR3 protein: CASSLLSGGSSNYGYTF; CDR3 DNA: TGCGCCAGCAGCTTGTTGTCAGGGGGCTCCTCTAACTATGGCTACACCTTC
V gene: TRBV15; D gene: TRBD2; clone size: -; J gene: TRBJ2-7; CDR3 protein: CATSSGTSYDEQYF; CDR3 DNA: TGTGCCACCAGCAGTGGGACTAGCTACGACGAGCAGTACTTC
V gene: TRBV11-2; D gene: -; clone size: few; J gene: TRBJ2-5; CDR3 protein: CASSSRVQETQYF; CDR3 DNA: TGTGCCAGCAGCTCCAGGGTCCAAGAGACCCAGTACTTC
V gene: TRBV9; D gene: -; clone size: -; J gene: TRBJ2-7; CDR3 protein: CASSLRPDDIYEQYF; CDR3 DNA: TGTGCCAGCAGCCTACGCCCGGACGACATCTACGAGCAGTACTTC
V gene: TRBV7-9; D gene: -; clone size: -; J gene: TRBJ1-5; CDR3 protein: CASSLGEYGSLSNQPQHF; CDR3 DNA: TGTGCCAGCAGCTTAGGGGAGTACGGTTCCCTTAGCAATCAGCCCCAGCATTTT
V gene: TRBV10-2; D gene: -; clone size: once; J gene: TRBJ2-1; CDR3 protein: CASSGRGNREQFF; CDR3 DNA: TGCGCCAGCAGTGGCAGGGGTAATCGTGAGCAGTTCTTC
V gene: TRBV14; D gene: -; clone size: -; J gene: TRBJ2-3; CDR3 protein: CASSQQQGATQYF; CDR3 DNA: TGTGCCAGCAGCCAACAACAGGGAGCTACGCAGTATTTT
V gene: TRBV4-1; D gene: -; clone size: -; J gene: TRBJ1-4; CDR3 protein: CASSQEWGELFF; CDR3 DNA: TGCGCCAGCAGCCAAGAATGGGGGGAACTGTTTTTT
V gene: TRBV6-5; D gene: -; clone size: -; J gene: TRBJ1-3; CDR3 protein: CASSPNLLSGNTIYF; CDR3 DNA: TGTGCCAGCAGTCCCAACCTTCTCTCTGGAAACACCATATATTTT
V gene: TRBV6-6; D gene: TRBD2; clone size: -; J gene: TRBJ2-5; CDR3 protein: CASSPHGTSGEETQYF; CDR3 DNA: TGTGCCAGCAGTCCACACGGGACTAGCGGGGAAGAGACCCAGTACTTC
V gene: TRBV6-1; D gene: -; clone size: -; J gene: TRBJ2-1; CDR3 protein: CASSEVGGSYNEQFF; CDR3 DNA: TGTGCCAGCAGTGAAGTCGGGGGCTCCTACAATGAGCAGTTCTTC
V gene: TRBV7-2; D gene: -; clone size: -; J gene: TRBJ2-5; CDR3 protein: CASSLYILPETQYF; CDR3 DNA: TGTGCCAGCAGCTTATATATACTGCCCGAGACCCAGTACTTC
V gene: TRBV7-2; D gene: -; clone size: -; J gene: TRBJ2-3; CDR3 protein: CASSLSRGDTQYF; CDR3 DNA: TGTGCCAGCAGCTTATCTAGGGGGGATACGCAGTATTTT
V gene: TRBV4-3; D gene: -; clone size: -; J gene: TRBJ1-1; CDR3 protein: CASKRGLNTEAFF; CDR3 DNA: TGCGCCAGCAAAAGGGGCTTGAACACTGAAGCTTTCTTT
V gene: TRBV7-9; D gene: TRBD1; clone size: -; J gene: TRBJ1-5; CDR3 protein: CASSSDRGGHQPQHF; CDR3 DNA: TGTGCCAGCAGTTCGGACAGGGGAGGGCATCAGCCCCAGCATTTT
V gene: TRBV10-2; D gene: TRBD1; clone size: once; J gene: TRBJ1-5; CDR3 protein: CASSESPDRVPGQPQHF; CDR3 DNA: TGCGCCAGCAGTGAGTCACCTGACAGGGTCCCAGGGCAGCCCCAGCATTTT
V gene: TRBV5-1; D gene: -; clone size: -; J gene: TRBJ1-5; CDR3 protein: CASSLAGVSNQPQHF; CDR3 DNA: TGCGCCAGCAGCTTGGCGGGGGTCAGCAATCAGCCCCAGCATTTT
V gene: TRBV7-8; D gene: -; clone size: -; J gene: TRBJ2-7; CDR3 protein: CASSTRDYEQYF; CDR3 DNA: TGTGCCAGCAGCACACGGGACTACGAGCAGTACTTC
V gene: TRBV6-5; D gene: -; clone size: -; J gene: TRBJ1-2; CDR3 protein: CASSSVPYGYTF; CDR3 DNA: TGTGCCAGCAGTTCCGTGCCGTATGGCTACACCTTC
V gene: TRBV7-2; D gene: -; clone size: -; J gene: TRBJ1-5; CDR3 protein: CASSLGPNQPQHF; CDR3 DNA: TGTGCCAGCAGCTTAGGGCCGAATCAGCCCCAGCATTTT
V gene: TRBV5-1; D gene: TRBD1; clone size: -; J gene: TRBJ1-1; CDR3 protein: CASSWTGGTEAFF; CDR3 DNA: TGCGCCAGCAGCTGGACAGGGGGAACTGAAGCTTTCTTT
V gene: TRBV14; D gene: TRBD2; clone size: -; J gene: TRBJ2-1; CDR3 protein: CASSPSGGYNEQFF; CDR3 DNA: TGTGCCAGCAGCCCTAGCGGGGGATACAATGAGCAGTTCTTC
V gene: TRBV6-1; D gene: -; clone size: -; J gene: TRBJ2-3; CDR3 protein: CASSEGILAGSTDTQYF; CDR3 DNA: TGTGCCAGCAGTGAAGGAATACTAGCTGGAAGCACAGATACGCAGTATTTT
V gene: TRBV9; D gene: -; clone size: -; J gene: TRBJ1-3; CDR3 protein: CASSSSVGGRNTIYF; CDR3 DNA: TGTGCCAGCAGCTCTAGCGTGGGGGGAAGGAACACCATATATTTT
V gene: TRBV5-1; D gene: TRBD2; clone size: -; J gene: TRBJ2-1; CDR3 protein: CASSRAGDEQFF; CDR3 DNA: TGCGCCAGCAGCCGAGCGGGGGATGAGCAGTTCTTC
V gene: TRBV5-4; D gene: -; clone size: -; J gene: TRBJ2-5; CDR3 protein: CASSTSYQETQYF; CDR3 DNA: TGTGCCAGCAGCACCTCGTACCAAGAGACCCAGTACTTC
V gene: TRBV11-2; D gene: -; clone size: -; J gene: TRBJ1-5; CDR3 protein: CASSLDSSFNQPQHF; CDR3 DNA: TGTGCCAGCAGCTTAGATTCCAGTTTCAATCAGCCCCAGCATTTT
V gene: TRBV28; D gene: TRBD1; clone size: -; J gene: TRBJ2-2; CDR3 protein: CASSQVDRDTGELFF; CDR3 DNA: TGTGCCAGCAGTCAGGTGGACAGGGACACCGGGGAGCTGTTTTTT
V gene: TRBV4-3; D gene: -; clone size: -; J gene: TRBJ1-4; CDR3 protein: CASSQEPGEKLFF; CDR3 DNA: TGCGCCAGCAGCCAAGAGCCGGGGGAAAAACTGTTTTTT
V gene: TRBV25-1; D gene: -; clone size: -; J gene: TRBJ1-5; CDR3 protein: CASSEQGFNQPQHF; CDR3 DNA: TGTGCCAGCAGTGAACAGGGCTTCAATCAGCCCCAGCATTTT
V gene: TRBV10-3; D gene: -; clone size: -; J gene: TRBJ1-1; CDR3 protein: CAISENVGGGNTEAFF; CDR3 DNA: TGTGCCATCAGTGAAAATGTAGGGGGAGGGAACACTGAAGCTTTCTTT
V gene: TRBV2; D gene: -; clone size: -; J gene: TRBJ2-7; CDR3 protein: CASSANRGGYEQYF; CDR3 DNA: TGTGCCAGCAGTGCCAACAGGGGAGGATACGAGCAGTACTTC
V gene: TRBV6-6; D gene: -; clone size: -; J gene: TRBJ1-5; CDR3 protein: CASSYDLGGNQPQHF; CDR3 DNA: TGTGCCAGCAGTTACGATCTTGGGGGCAATCAGCCCCAGCATTTT
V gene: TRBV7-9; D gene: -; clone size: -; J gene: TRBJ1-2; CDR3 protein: CASSHGDRAVSGYTF; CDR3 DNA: TGTGCCAGCAGCCACGGGGACCGAGCCGTTTCTGGCTACACCTTC
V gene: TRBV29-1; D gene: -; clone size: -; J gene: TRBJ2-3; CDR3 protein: CSVERGPTDTQYF; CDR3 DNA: TGCAGCGTTGAGCGGGGCCCCACAGATACGCAGTATTTT
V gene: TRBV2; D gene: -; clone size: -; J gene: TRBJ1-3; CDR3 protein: CASCSRGLNSGNTIYF; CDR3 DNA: TGTGCCAGCTGCAGTAGGGGGTTAAACTCTGGAAACACCATATATTTT
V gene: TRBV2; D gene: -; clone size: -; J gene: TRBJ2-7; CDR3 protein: CASSGGRRSYEQYF; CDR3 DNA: TGTGCCAGCAGTGGTGGCAGGCGCTCCTACGAGCAGTACTTC
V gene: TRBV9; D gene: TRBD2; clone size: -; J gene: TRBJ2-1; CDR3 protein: CASSVAQGLAGANEQFF; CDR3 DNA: TGTGCCAGCAGCGTAGCTCAAGGACTAGCGGGAGCCAATGAGCAGTTCTTC
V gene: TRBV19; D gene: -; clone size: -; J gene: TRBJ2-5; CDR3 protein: CASSRNAGETQYF; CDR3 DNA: TGTGCCAGTAGTCGGAACGCGGGTGAGACCCAGTACTTC
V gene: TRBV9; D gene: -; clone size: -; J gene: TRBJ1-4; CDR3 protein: CASSVVGPTNEKLFF; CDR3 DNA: TGTGCCAGCAGCGTAGTGGGGCCAACTAATGAAAAACTGTTTTTT
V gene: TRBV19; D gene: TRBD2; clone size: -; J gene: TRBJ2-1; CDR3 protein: CASSTGAGGRYNEQFF; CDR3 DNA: TGTGCCAGTAGTACCGGAGCGGGGGGGCGGTACAATGAGCAGTTCTTC
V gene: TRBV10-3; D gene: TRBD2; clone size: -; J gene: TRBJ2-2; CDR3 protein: CAISDVLAGVIAGELFF; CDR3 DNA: TGTGCCATCAGTGACGTATTAGCGGGGGTTATCGCCGGGGAGCTGTTTTTT
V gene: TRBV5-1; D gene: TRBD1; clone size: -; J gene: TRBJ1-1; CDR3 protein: CASSLVGTANTEAFF; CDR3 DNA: TGCGCCAGCAGCTTGGTTGGGACAGCGAACACTGAAGCTTTCTTT
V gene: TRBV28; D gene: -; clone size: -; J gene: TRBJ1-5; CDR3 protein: CASSFIVGGQRAQHF; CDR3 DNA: TGTGCCAGCAGTTTCATCGTGGGGGGGCAAAGGGCCCAGCATTTT
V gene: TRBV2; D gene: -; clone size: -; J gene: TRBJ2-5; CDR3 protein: CASSGTGTQYF; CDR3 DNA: TGTGCCAGCAGTGGAACGGGGACCCAGTACTTC
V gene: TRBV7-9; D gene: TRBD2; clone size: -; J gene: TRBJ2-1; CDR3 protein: CASSYSALAGGTAYNEQFF; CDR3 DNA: TGTGCCAGCAGCTACTCGGCACTAGCGGGGGGGACAGCCTACAATGAGCAGTTCTTC
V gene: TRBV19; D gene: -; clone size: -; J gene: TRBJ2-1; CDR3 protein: CASSAGGAYNEQFF; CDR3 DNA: TGTGCCAGTAGTGCTGGCGGGGCCTACAATGAGCAGTTCTTC
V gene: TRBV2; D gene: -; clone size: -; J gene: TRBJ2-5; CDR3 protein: CASSSEAGTAWETQYF; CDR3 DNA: TGTGCCAGCAGTAGTGAGGCCGGGACCGCTTGGGAGACCCAGTACTTC
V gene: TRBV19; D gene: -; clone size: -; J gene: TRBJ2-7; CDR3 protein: CASSIVDHKSYEQYF; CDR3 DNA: TGTGCCAGTAGTATAGTTGACCATAAATCCTACGAGCAGTACTTC
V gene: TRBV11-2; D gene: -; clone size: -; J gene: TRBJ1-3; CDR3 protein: CASSLGSQGAGNTIYF; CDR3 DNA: TGTGCCAGCAGCTTAGGCTCTCAGGGCGCTGGAAACACCATATATTTT
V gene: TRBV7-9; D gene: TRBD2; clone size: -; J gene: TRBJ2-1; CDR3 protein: CASSLFVTSGSNEQFF; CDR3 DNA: TGTGCCAGCAGCTTGTTTGTGACTAGCGGTTCCAATGAGCAGTTCTTC